The entry below describes one T cell receptor beta chain. What it binds is unknown. TCRdb derives one entry per CDR3 protein from the 5' RACE reads, leaving out DNA. Reported are about 210,000 distinct CDR3 sequences; the ten largest clones contain 1.5% to 2%. These data belong to a study of monozygotic twins with inflammatory bowel disease. This CDR3 is built from 16 residues. Study observations and caveats: No single strong signal or clonotype associated with IBD was supported. Lower TCRbeta diversity (inverse Simpson) was seen in IBD patients than in healthy co-twins. Patient-specific immunosuppressive treatments may have made repertoires more variable. Clonotype sharing was lower in IBD patients than healthy twins, most markedly with disease activity.

The chain has TRBV12-3 or TRBV12-4 and TRBJ2-1; the TCRdb D gene call, TRBD1, has no DNA to confirm it. This clonotype was sampled from a human donor with ulcerative colitis or Crohn's disease, or a healthy co-twin of an affected twin (not recorded which). The sequenced sample consisted of blood. CDR3 region: CASRRTGTGTHNEQFF.